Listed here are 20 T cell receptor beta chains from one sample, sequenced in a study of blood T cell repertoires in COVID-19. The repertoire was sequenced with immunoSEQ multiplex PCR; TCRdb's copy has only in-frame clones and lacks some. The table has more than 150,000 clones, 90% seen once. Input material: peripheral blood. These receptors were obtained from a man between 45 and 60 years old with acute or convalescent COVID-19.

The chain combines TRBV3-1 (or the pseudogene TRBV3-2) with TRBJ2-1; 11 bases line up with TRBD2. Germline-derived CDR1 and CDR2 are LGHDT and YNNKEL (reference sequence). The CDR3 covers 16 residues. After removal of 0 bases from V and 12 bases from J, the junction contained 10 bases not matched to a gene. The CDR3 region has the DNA TGTGCCAGCAGCCAAGACTTACTAGCGGGAGAACAGTTGCAGTTCTTC. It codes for CASSQDLLAGEQLQFF.

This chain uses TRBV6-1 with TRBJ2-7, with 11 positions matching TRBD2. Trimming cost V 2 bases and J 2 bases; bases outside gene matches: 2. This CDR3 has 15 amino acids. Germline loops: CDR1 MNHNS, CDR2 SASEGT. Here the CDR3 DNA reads TGTGCCAGCAGTGAAACTAGCGGGAGTCCCTACGAGCAGTACTTC. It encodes CASSETSGSPYEQYF.

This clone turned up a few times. CDR3 nucleotides: TGTGCCAGCAGCCAAGATCAAGGACAGGGCTATTCACCCCTCCACTTT. This translates into CASSQDQGQGYSPLHF. This rearrangement joins TRBV4-2 to TRBJ1-6; 8 nucleotides agree with TRBD1. The CDR3 is 16 residues long. After removal of 0 bases from V and 8 bases from J, the junction contained 6 bases not matched to a gene. Germline lookup yields CDR1 LGHNA and CDR2 YNFKEQ.

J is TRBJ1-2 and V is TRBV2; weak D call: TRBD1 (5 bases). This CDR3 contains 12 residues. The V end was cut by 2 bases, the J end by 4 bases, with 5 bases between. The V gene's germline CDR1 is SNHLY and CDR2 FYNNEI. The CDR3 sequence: CASSEQGYGYTF. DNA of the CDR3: TGTGCCAGCAGTGAACAGGGCTATGGCTACACCTTC. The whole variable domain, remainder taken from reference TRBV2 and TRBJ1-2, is EPEVTQTPSHQVTQMGQEVILRCVPISNHLYFYWYRQILGQKVEFLVSFYNNEISEKSEIFDDQFSVERPDGSNFTLKIRSTKLEDSAMYFCASSEQGYGYTFGSGTRLTVV.

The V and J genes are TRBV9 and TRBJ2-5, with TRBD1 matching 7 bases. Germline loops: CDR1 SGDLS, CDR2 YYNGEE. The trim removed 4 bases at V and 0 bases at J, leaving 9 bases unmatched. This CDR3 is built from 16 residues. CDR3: CASSLSGTEYQETQYF. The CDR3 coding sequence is TGTGCCAGCAGCCTCTCGGGGACAGAGTACCAAGAGACCCAGTACTTC.

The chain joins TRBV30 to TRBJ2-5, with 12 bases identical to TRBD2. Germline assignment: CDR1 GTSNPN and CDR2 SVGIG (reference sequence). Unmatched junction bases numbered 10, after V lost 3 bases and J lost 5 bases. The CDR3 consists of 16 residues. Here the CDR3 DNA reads TGTGCCTGGAGGAAAGGACTAGCGGGAAGGTCTGAGACCCAGTACTTC. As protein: CAWRKGLAGRSETQYF.

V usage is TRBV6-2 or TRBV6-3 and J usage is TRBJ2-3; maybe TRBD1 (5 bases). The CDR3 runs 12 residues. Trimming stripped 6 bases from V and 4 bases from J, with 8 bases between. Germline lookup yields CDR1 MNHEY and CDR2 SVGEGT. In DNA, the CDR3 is TGTGCCAGCAGCGCAGGGTCAGATACGCAGTATTTT. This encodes CASSAGSDTQYF.

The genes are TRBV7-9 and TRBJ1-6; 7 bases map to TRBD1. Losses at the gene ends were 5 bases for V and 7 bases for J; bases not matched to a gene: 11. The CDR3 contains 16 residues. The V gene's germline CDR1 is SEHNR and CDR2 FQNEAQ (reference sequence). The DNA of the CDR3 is TGTGCCAGCAGCCCGCCGGGACAGAGGTTAAATTCACCCCTCCACTTT. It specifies CASSPPGQRLNSPLHF. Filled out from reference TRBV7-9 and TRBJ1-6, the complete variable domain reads DTGVSQNPRHKITKRGQNVTFRCDPISEHNRLYWYRQTLGQGPEFLTYFQNEAQLEKSRLLSDRFSAERPKGSFSTLEIQRTEQGDSAMYLCASSPPGQRLNSPLHFGNGTRLTVT.

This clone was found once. CDR3 sequence: CASPRQGELYEQYF. The CDR3, as DNA: TGTGCCAGCCCCCGACAGGGGGAGCTATACGAGCAGTACTTC. The chain is built from TRBV27 and TRBJ2-7, with 9 positions matching TRBD1. Germline V gene data show CDR1 as MNHEY and CDR2 as SMNVEV (reference sequence). The CDR3 totals 14 residues. The J segment lost 4 bases and the V segment lost 8 bases, leaving 9 bases of the junction unmatched.

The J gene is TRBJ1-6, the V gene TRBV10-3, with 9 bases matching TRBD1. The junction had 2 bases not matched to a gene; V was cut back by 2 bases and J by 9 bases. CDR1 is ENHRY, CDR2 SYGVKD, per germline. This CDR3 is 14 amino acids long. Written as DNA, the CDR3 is TGTGCCATCAGTGAGGTGGGACAGGGTTCACCCCTCCACTTT. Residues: CAISEVGQGSPLHF.

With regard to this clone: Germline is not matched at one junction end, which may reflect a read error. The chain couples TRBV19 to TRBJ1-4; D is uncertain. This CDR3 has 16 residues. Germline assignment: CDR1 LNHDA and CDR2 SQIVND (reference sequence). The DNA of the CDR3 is TGTACCAGTAGCAAGAGGCCCGGGGAAACTAATGAAAAACTGTTTTTT. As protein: CTSSKRPGETNEKLFF.

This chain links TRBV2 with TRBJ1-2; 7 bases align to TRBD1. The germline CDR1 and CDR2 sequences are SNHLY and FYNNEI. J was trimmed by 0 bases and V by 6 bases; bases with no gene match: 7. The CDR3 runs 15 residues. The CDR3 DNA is TGTGCCAGCAGAAGAACAGGGGTGGCTAACTATGGCTACACCTTC. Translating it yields CASRRTGVANYGYTF.

The CDR3 region has the DNA TGCAGTGCTAGTTCCCAGGCCCTTGATGGAAACACCATATATTTT. Translated: CSASSQALDGNTIYF. V gene TRBV20-1 combines with J gene TRBJ1-3; D is undetermined. Trimming removed 3 bases from V and 3 bases from J, with 15 bases in between. The CDR3 is 15 residues long. CDR1 is DFQATT and CDR2 is SNEGSKA in the germline V gene (reference sequence).

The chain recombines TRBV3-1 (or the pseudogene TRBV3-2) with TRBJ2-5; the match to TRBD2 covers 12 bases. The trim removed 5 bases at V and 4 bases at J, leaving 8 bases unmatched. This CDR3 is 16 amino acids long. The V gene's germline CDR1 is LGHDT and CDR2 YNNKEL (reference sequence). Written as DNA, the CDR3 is TGTGCCAGCAGCGCTTCTACTAGCGGGAGGCCAGAGACCCAGTACTTC. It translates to CASSASTSGRPETQYF.

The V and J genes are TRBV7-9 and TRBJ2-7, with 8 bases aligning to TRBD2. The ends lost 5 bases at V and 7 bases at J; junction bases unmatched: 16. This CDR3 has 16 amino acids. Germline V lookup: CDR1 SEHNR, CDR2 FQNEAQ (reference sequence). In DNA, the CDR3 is TGTGCCAGCAGCCAACCCACGGCAGGCGGCGGGAGGGAGCAGTACGTC. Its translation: CASSQPTAGGGREQYV.

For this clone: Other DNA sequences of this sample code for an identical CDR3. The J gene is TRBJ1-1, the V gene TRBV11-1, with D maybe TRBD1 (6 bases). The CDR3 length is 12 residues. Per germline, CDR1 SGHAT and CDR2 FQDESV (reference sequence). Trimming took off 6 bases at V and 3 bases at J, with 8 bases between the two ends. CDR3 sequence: CASSHRDTEAFF. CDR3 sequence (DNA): TGTGCCAGCAGTCACAGGGACACTGAAGCTTTCTTT.

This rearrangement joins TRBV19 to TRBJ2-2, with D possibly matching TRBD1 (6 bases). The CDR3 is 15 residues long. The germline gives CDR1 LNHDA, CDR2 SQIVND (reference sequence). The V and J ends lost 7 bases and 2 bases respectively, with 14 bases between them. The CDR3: CASKVGQRNTGELFF. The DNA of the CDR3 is TGTGCCAGTAAGGTTGGACAGAGAAACACCGGGGAGCTGTTTTTT.

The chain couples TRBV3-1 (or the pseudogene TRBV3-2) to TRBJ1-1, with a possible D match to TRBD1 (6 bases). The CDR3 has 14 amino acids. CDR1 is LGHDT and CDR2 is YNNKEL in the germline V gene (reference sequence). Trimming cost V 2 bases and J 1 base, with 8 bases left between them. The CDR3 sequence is CASSQRGSNTEAFF. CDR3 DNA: TGTGCCAGCAGCCAAAGGGGGTCGAACACTGAAGCTTTCTTT.

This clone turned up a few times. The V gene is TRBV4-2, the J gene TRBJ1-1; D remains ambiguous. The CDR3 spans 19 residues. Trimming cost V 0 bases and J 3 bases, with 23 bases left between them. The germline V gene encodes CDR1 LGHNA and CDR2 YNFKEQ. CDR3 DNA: TGTGCCAGCAGCCAAGATCAAGGACTCAACAAAGGGCCTGACACTGAAGCTTTCTTT. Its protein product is CASSQDQGLNKGPDTEAFF.

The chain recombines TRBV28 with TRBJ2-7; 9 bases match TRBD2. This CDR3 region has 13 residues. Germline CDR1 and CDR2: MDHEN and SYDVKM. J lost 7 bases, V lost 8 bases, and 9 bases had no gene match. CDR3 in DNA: TGTGCCAGCTCCGCGGGAGGGCCTTGGGAGCAGTACTTC. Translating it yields CASSAGGPWEQYF.